The 12 T cell receptor beta chains below come from one sample, sequenced in a study of blood T cell repertoires in COVID-19 (dated by TCRdb to 2018 to 2021). The library relied on the immunoSEQ multiplex PCR assay. TCRdb holds this immuneACCESS table with in-frame rearrangements only. Some clones are missing; in checked studies, unresolved V genes explain under half, and the rest has no known cause. The sample data list approximately 400,000 clones, and more than 70% of these were observed just once. The top ten constitute 1% to 1.5% of the sample. The sample consisted of PBMCs or T cells enriched from blood (not recorded which). Source of these receptors: a man between 25 and 39 years old who had recovered from COVID-19.

This chain links TRBV5-1 with TRBJ1-2; 7 nucleotides agree with TRBD1. Germline CDR1 reads SGHRS; CDR2 reads YFSETQ. V lost 4 bases to trimming and J lost 4 bases; unmatched junction nucleotides: 10. The CDR3 is 15 amino acids. Here the CDR3 reads CASSPEDRAPYGYTF. DNA for the CDR3: TGCGCCAGCAGCCCCGAAGACAGGGCCCCCTATGGCTACACCTTC.

This chain connects TRBV6-5 to TRBJ2-7; a weak D match, TRBD1 (5 bases). The V end lost 8 bases, the J end lost 3 bases, and 14 bases lay between the germline ends. This CDR3 has 13 residues. Germline CDR1 and CDR2: MNHEY and SVGAGI. This CDR3 is CASADSANYEQYF. In nucleotides, the CDR3 is TGTGCCAGCGCTGACAGCGCCAACTACGAGCAGTACTTC.

The sample holds one count of this clone. The rearrangement uses TRBV5-1 and TRBJ2-1, with D possibly matching TRBD1 (5 bases). V lost 4 bases to trimming and J lost 7 bases, with 15 bases between them. CDR1 and CDR2 from the germline V gene are SGHRS and YFSETQ. The CDR3 contains 14 residues. The CDR3 here is CASSPSFRQNEQFF. The CDR3 bases are TGCGCCAGCAGCCCTAGTTTTAGACAGAATGAGCAGTTCTTC.

J is TRBJ1-2 and V is TRBV30; D possibly corresponds to TRBD1 (6 bases). The V end was cut by 0 bases, the J end by 6 bases, with 14 bases between. The CDR3 covers 14 residues. Germline CDR1 GTSNPN, CDR2 SVGIG (reference sequence). CDR3 protein: CAWSVLPGADGYTF. CDR3 coding DNA: TGTGCCTGGAGTGTACTCCCAGGGGCGGATGGCTACACCTTC.

V is TRBV19 and J is TRBJ1-4; D remains unclear. Germline V gives CDR1 LNHDA, CDR2 SQIVND (reference sequence). This CDR3 contains 13 residues. With 2 bases removed from V and 7 bases from J, the gap between germline ends came to 8 bases. The CDR3 here is CASSISPGEKLFF. As DNA, the CDR3 is TGTGCCAGTAGTATAAGTCCAGGTGAAAAACTGTTTTTT.

The rearrangement links TRBV18 to TRBJ2-7, with TRBD1 identical over 7 bases. V lost 0 bases to trimming and J lost 7 bases; unmatched junction nucleotides: 6. Germline lookup yields CDR1 KGHSH and CDR2 LQKENI. This CDR3 is built from 14 residues. CDR3: CASSPPADRREQYF. The CDR3 DNA sequence: TGTGCCAGCTCACCACCCGCGGACAGGAGGGAGCAGTACTTC.

The V call is TRBV7-3, the J call TRBJ1-5; TRBD1 agrees at 7 bases. CDR3 length equals 19 residues. Germline V CDR1 and CDR2: SGHTA, FQGTGA. With 5 bases clipped from V and 2 bases from J, the junction kept 18 bases outside the gene matches. The DNA of the CDR3 is TGTGCCAGCAGCCTACTGCAGTTTCGCACAGGGGCTTGCAATCAGCCCCAGCATTTT. Translated: CASSLLQFRTGACNQPQHF.

V and J are TRBV18 and TRBJ1-5; 7 positions agree with TRBD1. Losses at the gene ends were 2 bases for V and 6 bases for J; bases not matched to a gene: 4. Germline V gives CDR1 KGHSH, CDR2 LQKENI. This CDR3 region has 14 residues. CDR3 bases: TGTGCCAGCTCACCAGGAGGGGGCGGTCAGCCCCAGCATTTT. Translated: CASSPGGGGQPQHF.

The table lists this clone with a few counts. The chain links TRBV19 to TRBJ1-5; D is perhaps TRBD1 (5 bases). The ends were cut back, 5 bases at V and 5 bases at J, with 13 bases in the middle. Germline CDR1 and CDR2: LNHDA and SQIVND (reference sequence). This CDR3 comprises 14 residues. CDR3 DNA sequence: TGTGCCAGTAGTGGGTCAGGGCCCTATCAGCCCCAGCATTTT. Protein product: CASSGSGPYQPQHF. The complete variable domain, with remaining parts taken from reference TRBV19 and TRBJ1-5, reads DGGITQSPKYLFRKEGQNVTLSCEQNLNHDAMYWYRQDPGQGLRLIYYSQIVNDFQKGDIAEGYSVSREKKESFPLTVTSAQKNPTAFYLCASSGSGPYQPQHFGDGTRLSIL.

The chain employs TRBV7-9 and TRBJ1-4; D is uncertain. CDR3 length: 14 amino acids. Per germline, CDR1 SEHNR and CDR2 FQNEAQ (reference sequence). V shed 4 bases and J shed 4 bases, with 10 bases lying between them. CDR3 nucleotides: TGTGCCAGCAGCTCCGGGTGGAGTAATGAAAAACTGTTTTTT. Translation gives CASSSGWSNEKLFF.

The rearrangement uses TRBV14 and TRBJ2-1; weak D call: TRBD2 (6 bases). The CDR3 runs to 13 residues. Trimming took off 4 bases at V and 6 bases at J, with 10 bases between the two ends. The V gene's germline CDR1 is SGHDN and CDR2 FVKESK. The DNA for the CDR3 is TGTGCCAGCAGCCCACGGGACTCCAATGAGCAGTTCTTC. Translation: CASSPRDSNEQFF.

The CDR3: CASSYTWTGIGDGYTF. The CDR3 coding sequence is TGTGCCAGCAGTTACACCTGGACAGGCATAGGTGATGGCTACACCTTC. The V and J genes are TRBV6-5 and TRBJ1-2; TRBD1 matches 7 bases. The CDR3 contains 16 residues. The germline V gene encodes CDR1 MNHEY and CDR2 SVGAGI. The V segment lost 2 bases and the J segment 6 bases; nucleotides outside the gene matches: 12.